What follows describes a single T cell receptor (beta chain). The antigen it binds to is not known. The record has no base qualities; no much larger clone is one base away. The CDR3 contains 14 residues, cysteine and phenylalanine counted. Only CDR3 DNA is held: 42 bases, read in frame from base 1. The germline V gene supplies CDR1 LGHNA and CDR2 YSLEER. At the junction V is shortened by 2 bases and J by 4 bases, with 11 bases in between. The sample is drawn from a study of preoperative IRX-2 immunotherapy in early breast cancer (dated by TCRdb to the late 2010s). The treatment or condition label of this sample denotes: preoperative locoregional IRX-2 cytokine immunotherapy. The samples were obtained from a phase Ib study that tested preoperative, locoregional IRX-2 cytokine immunotherapy meant to prime immune responses. Before surgery, IRX-2 was given to the donors, who were patients with early-stage breast cancer.

Library prep was done by the immunoSEQ multiplex PCR assay. The immuneACCESS repertoire file appears here via TCRdb, limited to in-frame rearrangements. These files lack a portion of the clones; in checked studies, under half of the deficit traces to unresolved V genes, and the cause of the others is not known. This sample has around 60,000 clones in its table, and approximately 95% of those were observed once. Around 1.5% of the sample rests with the top ten. The chain links TRBV4-3 with TRBJ2-5; matching of 7 bases hints at TRBD2 as the D gene. Sampling was conducted from a patient treated with IRX-2 immunotherapy. The clonotype originates from a human donor with breast cancer. CDR3 loop: CASSQRGGRETQYF. DNA sequence: TGCGCCAGCAGCCAAAGGGGGGGCCGAGAGACCCAGTACTTC.